This TCR beta chain was observed in a study of blood T cell repertoires in COVID-19. Produced via immunoSEQ multiplex PCR; TCRdb's table is partial and in-frame only. The sample records over 45,000 clones, over 80% being singletons. Trimming removed 1 base at V and 4 bases at J, with 6 bases between. CDR1 and CDR2 (germline): SGHDT, YYEEEE. The CDR3 is 12 amino acids. The rearrangement uses TRBV5-6 and TRBJ2-7; D remains unclear. This sequence originates from a man aged 55 to 69 with active COVID-19. Material for sequencing was peripheral blood. The DNA for the CDR3 is TGTGCCAGCAGCTTGAGCTTATACGAGCAGTACTTC. Its translation: CASSLSLYEQYF.